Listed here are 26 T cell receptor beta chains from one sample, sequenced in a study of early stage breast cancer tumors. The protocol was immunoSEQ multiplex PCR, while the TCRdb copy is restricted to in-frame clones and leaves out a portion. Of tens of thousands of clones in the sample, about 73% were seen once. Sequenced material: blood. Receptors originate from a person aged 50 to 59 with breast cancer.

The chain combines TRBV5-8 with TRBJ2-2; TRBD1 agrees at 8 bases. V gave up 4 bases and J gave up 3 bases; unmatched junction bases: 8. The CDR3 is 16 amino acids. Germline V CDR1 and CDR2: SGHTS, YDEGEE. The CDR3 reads CASSRYRGIDTGELFF. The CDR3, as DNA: TGTGCCAGCAGCCGATACAGGGGGATAGACACCGGGGAGCTGTTTTTT. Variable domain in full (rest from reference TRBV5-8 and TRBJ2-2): EAGVTQSPTHLIKTRGQQATLRCSPISGHTSVYWYQQALGLGLQFLLWYDEGEERNRGNFPPRFSGRQFPNYSSELNVNALELEDSALYLCASSRYRGIDTGELFFGEGSRLTVL.

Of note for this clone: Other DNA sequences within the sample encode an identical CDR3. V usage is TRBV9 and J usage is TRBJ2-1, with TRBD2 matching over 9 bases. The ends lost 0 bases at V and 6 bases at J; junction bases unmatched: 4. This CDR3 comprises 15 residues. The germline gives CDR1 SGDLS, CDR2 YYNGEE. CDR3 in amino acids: CASSVVAGAGNEQFF. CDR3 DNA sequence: TGTGCCAGCAGCGTAGTAGCGGGGGCCGGCAATGAGCAGTTCTTC.

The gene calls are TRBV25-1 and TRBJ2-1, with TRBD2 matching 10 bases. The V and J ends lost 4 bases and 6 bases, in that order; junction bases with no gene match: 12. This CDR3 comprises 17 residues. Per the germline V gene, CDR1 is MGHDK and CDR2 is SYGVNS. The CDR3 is CASSGPRLAGPSNEQFF. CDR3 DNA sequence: TGTGCCAGCAGTGGCCCCCGACTAGCGGGCCCCTCCAATGAGCAGTTCTTC. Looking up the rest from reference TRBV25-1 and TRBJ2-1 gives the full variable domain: EADIYQTPRYLVIGTGKKITLECSQTMGHDKMYWYQQDPGMELHLIHYSYGVNSTEKGDLSSESTVSRIRTEHFPLTLESARPSHTSQYLCASSGPRLAGPSNEQFFGPGTRLTVL.

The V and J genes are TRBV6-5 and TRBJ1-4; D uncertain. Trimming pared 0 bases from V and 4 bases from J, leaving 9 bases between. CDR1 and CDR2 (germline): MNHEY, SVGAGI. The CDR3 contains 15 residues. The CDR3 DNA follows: TGTGCCAGCAGTTACTCGGGGAGGCTTAATGAAAAACTGTTTTTT. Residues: CASSYSGRLNEKLFF.

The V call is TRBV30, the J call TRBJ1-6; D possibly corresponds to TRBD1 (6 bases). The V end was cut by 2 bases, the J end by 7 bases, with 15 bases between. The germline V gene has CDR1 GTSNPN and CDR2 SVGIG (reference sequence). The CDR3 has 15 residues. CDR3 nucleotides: TGTGCCTGGAGTCCTACCCCAGGGGCGAATTCACCCCTCCACTTT. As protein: CAWSPTPGANSPLHF.

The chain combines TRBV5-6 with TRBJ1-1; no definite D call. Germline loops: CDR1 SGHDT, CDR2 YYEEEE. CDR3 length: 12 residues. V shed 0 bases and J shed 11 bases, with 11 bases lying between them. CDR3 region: CASSLGHHYAFF. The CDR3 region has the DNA TGTGCCAGCAGCTTGGGGCACCATTACGCTTTCTTT. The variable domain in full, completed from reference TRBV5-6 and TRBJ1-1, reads DAGVTQSPTHLIKTRGQQVTLRCSPKSGHDTVSWYQQALGQGPQFIFQYYEEEERQRGNFPDRFSGHQFPNYSSELNVNALLLGDSALYLCASSLGHHYAFFGQGTRLTVV.

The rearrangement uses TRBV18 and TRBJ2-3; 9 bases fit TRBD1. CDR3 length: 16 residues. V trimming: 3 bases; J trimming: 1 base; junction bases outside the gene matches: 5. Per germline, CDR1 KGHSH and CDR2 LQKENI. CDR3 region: CASSPRGDRGTDTQYF. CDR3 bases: TGTGCCAGCTCACCGAGGGGGGACAGGGGCACAGATACGCAGTATTTT.

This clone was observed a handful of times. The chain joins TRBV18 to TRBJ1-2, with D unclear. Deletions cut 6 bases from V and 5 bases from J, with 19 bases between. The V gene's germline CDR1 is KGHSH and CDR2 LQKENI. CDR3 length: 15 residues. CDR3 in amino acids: CASSPGSPQEYGYTF. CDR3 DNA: TGTGCCAGCTCGCCGGGATCGCCTCAGGAGTATGGCTACACCTTC.

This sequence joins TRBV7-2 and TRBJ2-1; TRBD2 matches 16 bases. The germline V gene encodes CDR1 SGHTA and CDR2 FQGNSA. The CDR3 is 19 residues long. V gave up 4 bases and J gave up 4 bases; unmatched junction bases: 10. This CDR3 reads CASSSPHGTSGRGYNEQFF. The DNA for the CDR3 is TGTGCCAGCAGCTCCCCCCACGGGACTAGCGGGAGGGGTTACAATGAGCAGTTCTTC. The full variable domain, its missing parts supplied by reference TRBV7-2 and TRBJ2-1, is GAGVSQSPSNKVTEKGKDVELRCDPISGHTALYWYRQSLGQGLEFLIYFQGNSAPDKSGLPSDRFSAERTGGSVSTLTIQRTQQEDSAVYLCASSSPHGTSGRGYNEQFFGPGTRLTVL.

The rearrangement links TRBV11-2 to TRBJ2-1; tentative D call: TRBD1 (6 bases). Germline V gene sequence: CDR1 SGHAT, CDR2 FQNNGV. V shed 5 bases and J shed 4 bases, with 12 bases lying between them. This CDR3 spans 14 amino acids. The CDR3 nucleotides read TGTGCCAGCAGCGCACGACAGGTTTACAATGAGCAGTTCTTC. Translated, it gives CASSARQVYNEQFF.

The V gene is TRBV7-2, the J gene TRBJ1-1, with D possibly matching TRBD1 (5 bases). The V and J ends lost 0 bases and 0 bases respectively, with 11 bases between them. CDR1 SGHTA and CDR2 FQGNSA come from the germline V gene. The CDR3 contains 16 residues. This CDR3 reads CASSLASRGLNTEAFF. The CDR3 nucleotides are TGTGCCAGCAGCTTAGCCTCGCGGGGACTGAACACTGAAGCTTTCTTT.

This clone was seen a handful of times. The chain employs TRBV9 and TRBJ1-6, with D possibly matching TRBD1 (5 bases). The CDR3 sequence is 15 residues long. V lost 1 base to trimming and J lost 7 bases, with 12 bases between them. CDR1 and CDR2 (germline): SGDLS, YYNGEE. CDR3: CASSVYGQGNSPLHF. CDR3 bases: TGTGCCAGCAGCGTATATGGGCAGGGCAATTCACCCCTCCACTTT.

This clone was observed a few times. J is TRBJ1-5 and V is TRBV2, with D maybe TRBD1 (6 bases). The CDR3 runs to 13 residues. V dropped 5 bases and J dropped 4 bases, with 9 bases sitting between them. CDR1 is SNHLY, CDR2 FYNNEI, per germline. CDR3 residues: CASSSDSNQPQHF. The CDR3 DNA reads TGTGCCAGCAGTTCGGACAGTAATCAGCCCCAGCATTTT.

The CDR3 loop is CASSLTRRETQYF. Written as DNA, the CDR3 is TGTGCCAGCAGCCTCACCAGGAGGGAGACCCAGTACTTC. This chain connects TRBV7-8 to TRBJ2-5, with D possibly being TRBD2 (5 bases). The V end was cut by 5 bases, the J end by 5 bases, with 12 bases between. CDR1 is SGHVS and CDR2 is FQNEAQ in the germline V gene. This CDR3 is 13 amino acids long.

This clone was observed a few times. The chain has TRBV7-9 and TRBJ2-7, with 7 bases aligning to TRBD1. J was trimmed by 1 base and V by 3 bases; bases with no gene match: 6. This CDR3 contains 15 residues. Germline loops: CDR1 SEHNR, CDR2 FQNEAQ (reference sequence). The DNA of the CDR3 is TGTGCCAGCAGCTTTGAGGGGGCGCGTTCCTACGAGCAGTACTTC. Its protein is CASSFEGARSYEQYF.

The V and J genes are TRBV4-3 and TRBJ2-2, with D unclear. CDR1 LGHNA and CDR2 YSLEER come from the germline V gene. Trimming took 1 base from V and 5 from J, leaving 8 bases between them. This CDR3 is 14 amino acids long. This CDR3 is CASSQGSATGELFF. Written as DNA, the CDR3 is TGCGCCAGCAGCCAAGGATCAGCGACCGGGGAGCTGTTTTTT.

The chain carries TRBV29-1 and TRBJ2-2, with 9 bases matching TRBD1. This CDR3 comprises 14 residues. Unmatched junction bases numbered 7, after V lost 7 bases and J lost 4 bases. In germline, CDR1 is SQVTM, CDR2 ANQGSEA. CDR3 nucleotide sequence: TGCAGCGGGTCGGACAGGGGAGGCACCGGGGAGCTGTTTTTT. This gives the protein CSGSDRGGTGELFF.

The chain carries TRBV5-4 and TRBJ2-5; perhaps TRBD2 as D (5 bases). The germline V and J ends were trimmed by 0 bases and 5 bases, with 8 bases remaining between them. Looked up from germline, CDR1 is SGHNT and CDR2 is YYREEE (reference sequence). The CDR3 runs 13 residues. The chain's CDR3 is CASSLVGMETQYF. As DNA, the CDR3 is TGTGCCAGCAGCTTGGTCGGGATGGAGACCCAGTACTTC. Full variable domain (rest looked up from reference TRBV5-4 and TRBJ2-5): ETGVTQSPTHLIKTRGQQVTLRCSSQSGHNTVSWYQQALGQGPQFIFQYYREEENGRGNFPPRFSGLQFPNYSSELNVNALELDDSALYLCASSLVGMETQYFGPGTRLLVL.

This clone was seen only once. CDR3 sequence reads: CASSATSGSGETQYF. The CDR3 bases are TGTGCCAGCAGCGCGACTAGCGGGAGCGGCGAGACCCAGTACTTC. The V call is TRBV7-9, the J call TRBJ2-5; 12 bases map to TRBD2. Germline assignment: CDR1 SEHNR and CDR2 FQNEAQ (reference sequence). CDR3 size: 15 residues. V was clipped by 5 bases and J by 5 bases; unmatched bases: 6.

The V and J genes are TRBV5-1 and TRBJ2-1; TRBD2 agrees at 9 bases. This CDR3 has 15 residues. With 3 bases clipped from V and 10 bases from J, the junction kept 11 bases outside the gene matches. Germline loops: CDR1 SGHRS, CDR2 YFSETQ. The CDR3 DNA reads TGCGCCAGCAGCTACACGGGCGGGGGGGCCCGGGAGCAGTTCTTC. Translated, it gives CASSYTGGGAREQFF.

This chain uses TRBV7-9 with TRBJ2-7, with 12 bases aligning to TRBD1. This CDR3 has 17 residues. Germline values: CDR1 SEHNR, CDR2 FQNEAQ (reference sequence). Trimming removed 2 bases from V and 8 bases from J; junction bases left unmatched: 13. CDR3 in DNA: TGTGCCAGCAGCTTATCACGCCCGGGGACAGGGGGCACCCAGCAGTACTTC. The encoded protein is CASSLSRPGTGGTQQYF.

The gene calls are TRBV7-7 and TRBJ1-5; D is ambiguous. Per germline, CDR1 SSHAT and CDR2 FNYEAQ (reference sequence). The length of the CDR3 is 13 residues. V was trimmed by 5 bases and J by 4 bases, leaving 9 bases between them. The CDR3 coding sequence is TGTGCCAGCAGCCCGGGTCAGAATCAGCCCCAGCATTTT. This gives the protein CASSPGQNQPQHF.

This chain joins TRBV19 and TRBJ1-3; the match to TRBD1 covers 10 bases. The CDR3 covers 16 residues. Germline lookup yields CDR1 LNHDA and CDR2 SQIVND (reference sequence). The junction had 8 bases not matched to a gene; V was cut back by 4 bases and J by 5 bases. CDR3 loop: CASSTLPGQGRNTIYF. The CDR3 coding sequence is TGTGCCAGTAGTACCCTTCCGGGACAGGGGAGAAACACCATATATTTT.

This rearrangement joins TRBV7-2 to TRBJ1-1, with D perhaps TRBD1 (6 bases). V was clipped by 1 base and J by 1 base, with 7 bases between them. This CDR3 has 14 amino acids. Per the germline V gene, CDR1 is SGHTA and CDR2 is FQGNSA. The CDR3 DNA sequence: TGTGCCAGCAGCTTAGGGACAGCGAACACTGAAGCTTTCTTT. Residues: CASSLGTANTEAFF.

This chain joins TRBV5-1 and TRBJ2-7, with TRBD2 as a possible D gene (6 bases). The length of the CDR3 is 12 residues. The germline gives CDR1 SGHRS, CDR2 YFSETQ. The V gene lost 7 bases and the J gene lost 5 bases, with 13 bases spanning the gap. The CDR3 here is CASSGEVHEQYF. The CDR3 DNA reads TGCGCCAGCTCGGGGGAGGTCCACGAGCAGTACTTC.

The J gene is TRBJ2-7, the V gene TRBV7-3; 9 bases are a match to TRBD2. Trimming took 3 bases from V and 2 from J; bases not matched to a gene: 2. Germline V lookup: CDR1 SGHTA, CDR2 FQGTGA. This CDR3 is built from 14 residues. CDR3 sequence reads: CASSFSGGTYEQYF. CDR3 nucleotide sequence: TGTGCCAGCAGCTTTAGCGGGGGTACCTACGAGCAGTACTTC. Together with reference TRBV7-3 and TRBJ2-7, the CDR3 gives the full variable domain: GAGVSQTPSNKVTEKGKYVELRCDPISGHTALYWYRQSLGQGPEFLIYFQGTGAADDSGLPNDRFFAVRPEGSVSTLKIQRTERGDSAVYLCASSFSGGTYEQYFGPGTRLTVT.